This TCR beta chain was sequenced in a study of T cell responses to AZD1222 COVID-19 vaccine. Broader study findings: AZD1222 recipients seropositive at baseline numbered only six or seven.

Libraries were prepared by immunoSEQ multiplex PCR; TCRdb keeps only in-frame clonotypes and omits some of them. The sample lists more than 150,000 clones, 85% to 90% occurring once. Comment on this clone: The target antigen is unknown.

CDR3 length equals 17 residues. V shed 2 bases, J shed 14 bases, and the junction held 16 bases outside the gene matches. Germline loops: CDR1 SGHAT, CDR2 FQNNGV. Here the sequenced sample was peripheral blood, taken on day 0 of MenACWY control vaccination. The chain couples TRBV11-2 to TRBJ2-4, with 12 bases matching TRBD1. The sequence derives from an adult in good health. CDR3 region: CASSLSLSGTGGVKEYF. The CDR3 DNA is TGTGCCAGCAGCTTATCCCTTTCCGGGACAGGGGGCGTGAAGGAGTACTTC.